Below are 17 T cell receptor beta chains sequenced from a single sample in a study of cytomegalovirus exposure and HLA in healthy donors. Amplification used 60 Vbeta primers and 13 Jbeta primers. Sequenced by immunoSEQ multiplex PCR; TCRdb stores in-frame clones only, minus some. The repertoire holds 120,000 to 150,000 clones, with roughly 76% as singletons. Sequencing input: PBMCs. Source of these receptors: a female donor in good health and CMV-seronegative.

The chain uses TRBV18 and TRBJ1-6, with TRBD1 matching over 7 bases. V shed 2 bases, J shed 10 bases, and the junction held 11 bases outside the gene matches. Germline assignment: CDR1 KGHSH and CDR2 LQKENI. The CDR3 is 16 residues long. The CDR3 sequence: CASSPSSDRVFSPLHF. The CDR3 bases are TGTGCCAGCTCACCAAGTTCCGACAGGGTATTCTCACCCCTCCACTTT.

J is TRBJ2-7 and V is TRBV11-3; 11 bases match TRBD1. This CDR3 has 17 residues. Germline lookup yields CDR1 SGHNT and CDR2 YENEEA. After removal of 1 base from V and 6 bases from J, the junction contained 11 bases not matched to a gene. The CDR3 spells CASSLVEVDRGRSEQYF. Written as DNA, the CDR3 is TGTGCCAGCAGCTTAGTTGAGGTGGACAGGGGGCGAAGCGAGCAGTACTTC.

The rearrangement uses TRBV7-9 and TRBJ1-5; possible D gene TRBD1, 5 bases. The CDR3 has 18 residues. CDR1 SEHNR and CDR2 FQNEAQ come from the germline V gene (reference sequence). V was cut by 0 bases and J by 6 bases, with 21 bases left in between. DNA for the CDR3: TGTGCCAGCAGCTTAGCCCAAGGCGTCTCGGGGGGTGCTCAGCCCCAGCATTTT. Protein: CASSLAQGVSGGAQPQHF.

The rearrangement uses TRBV15 and TRBJ1-6, with D uncertain. This CDR3 region has 15 residues. The germline V and J ends were trimmed by 0 bases and 4 bases, with 7 bases remaining between them. Germline V CDR1 and CDR2: LNHNV, YYDKDF (reference sequence). The CDR3 DNA reads as TGTGCCACCAGCAGAGAGGGAGTTTATAATTCACCCCTCCACTTT. The encoded protein is CATSREGVYNSPLHF.

This clone has a handful of counts. The V and J genes are TRBV5-4 and TRBJ1-1; D gene unclear. Germline assignment: CDR1 SGHNT and CDR2 YYREEE (reference sequence). This CDR3 is 16 amino acids long. Between the trimmed V and J ends, which lost 2 bases and 4 bases, there was a span of 18 bases. This CDR3 reads CASSFISSMVGTEAFF. The CDR3, as DNA: TGTGCCAGCAGCTTTATATCGTCTATGGTTGGCACTGAAGCTTTCTTT.

The V gene is TRBV2, the J gene TRBJ2-5; TRBD1 matches at 7 bases. CDR1 is SNHLY, CDR2 FYNNEI, per germline. J lost 2 bases, V lost 6 bases, and 6 bases had no gene match. This CDR3 is built from 14 residues. CDR3 loop: CASRKPGQQETQYF. The CDR3, as DNA: TGTGCCAGCAGAAAACCGGGACAGCAAGAGACCCAGTACTTC.

The chain combines TRBV7-8 with TRBJ2-3; 10 bases line up with TRBD2. The V segment lost 5 bases and the J segment 1 base; nucleotides outside the gene matches: 6. CDR1 and CDR2 (germline): SGHVS, FQNEAQ. The CDR3 is made up of 16 amino acids. CDR3 coding DNA: TGTGCCAGCAGCCCCATGCTAGCGGGAGGCACAGATACGCAGTATTTT. This codes for CASSPMLAGGTDTQYF.

The rearrangement uses TRBV9 and TRBJ1-6; TRBD1 matches at 7 bases. The length of the CDR3 is 15 residues. Germline CDR1 and CDR2: SGDLS and YYNGEE. The junction had 1 base not matched to a gene; V was cut back by 0 bases and J by 4 bases. CDR3 bases: TGTGCCAGCAGCGTAGGGGACAGTTATAATTCACCCCTCCACTTT. Amino acid sequence: CASSVGDSYNSPLHF.

The chain joins TRBV6-5 to TRBJ2-7, with D hard to call. This CDR3 spans 13 amino acids. Germline V CDR1 and CDR2: MNHEY, SVGAGI. The V end lost 2 bases, the J end lost 5 bases, and 10 bases lay between the germline ends. CDR3 in amino acids: CASSYNRFHEQYF. As DNA, the CDR3 is TGTGCCAGCAGTTACAACCGGTTCCACGAGCAGTACTTC.

The V call is TRBV29-1, the J call TRBJ2-1; 8 positions match TRBD2. V gave up 6 bases and J gave up 12 bases; unmatched junction bases: 4. CDR3 length: 10 amino acids. Germline loops: CDR1 SQVTM, CDR2 ANQGSEA. The CDR3 sequence: CSVKSGGQFF. Here the CDR3 DNA reads TGCAGCGTGAAGAGCGGGGGGCAGTTCTTC.

This clone was recorded only once. The rearrangement links TRBV5-4 to TRBJ1-2; 10 bases map to TRBD1. CDR1 and CDR2 from the germline V gene are SGHNT and YYREEE (reference sequence). The CDR3 spans 17 residues. V shed 4 bases, J shed 0 bases, and the junction held 9 bases outside the gene matches. CDR3 nucleotides: TGTGCCAGCAGCCACGGACAGGGGGGGCCGTCTAACTATGGCTACACCTTC. Translation gives CASSHGQGGPSNYGYTF.

This chain uses TRBV18 with TRBJ2-1, with TRBD2 matching 7 bases. V trimming: 1 base; J trimming: 4 bases; junction bases outside the gene matches: 10. This CDR3 region has 17 residues. In germline, CDR1 is KGHSH, CDR2 LQKENI. CDR3 region: CASSPLGGAGKYNEQFF. For the CDR3, the DNA is TGTGCCAGCTCACCACTGGGGGGAGCGGGGAAATACAATGAGCAGTTCTTC.

The rearrangement uses TRBV29-1 and TRBJ1-2; 9 bases match TRBD1. The V gene's germline CDR1 is SQVTM and CDR2 ANQGSEA. V was clipped by 3 bases and J by 0 bases; unmatched bases: 2. The CDR3 length is 14 residues. Written as DNA, the CDR3 is TGCAGCGTTGACCGGGACAGGGCTAACTATGGCTACACCTTC. This sequence encodes CSVDRDRANYGYTF.

This chain joins TRBV11-2 and TRBJ2-3, with 7 nucleotides matching TRBD2. This CDR3 is 14 amino acids long. V lost 2 bases and J lost 2; bases outside the gene matches: 1. The germline CDR1 and CDR2 sequences are SGHAT and FQNNGV. For the CDR3, the DNA is TGTGCCAGCAGCTTAAGCGGGGTCACAGATACGCAGTATTTT. Residues: CASSLSGVTDTQYF.

V gene TRBV7-8 combines with J gene TRBJ2-7; tentatively, D is TRBD1 (6 bases). This CDR3 has 15 residues. Trimming stripped 5 bases from V and 5 bases from J, with 19 bases between. Per germline, CDR1 SGHVS and CDR2 FQNEAQ. The CDR3 nucleotides are TGTGCCAGCAGCCCCCCCAACAGGGACATGGACGAGCAGTACTTC. This codes for CASSPPNRDMDEQYF. Supplemented by reference TRBV7-8 and TRBJ2-7, the full variable domain reads GAGVSQSPRYKVAKRGQDVALRCDPISGHVSLFWYQQALGQGPEFLTYFQNEAQLDKSGLPSDRFFAERPEGSVSTLKIQRTQQEDSAVYLCASSPPNRDMDEQYFGPGTRLTVT.

The chain joins TRBV18 to TRBJ2-5, with D possibly TRBD2 on 5 matching bases. In germline, CDR1 is KGHSH, CDR2 LQKENI. Trimming stripped 3 bases from V and 4 bases from J, with 9 bases between. CDR3 length: 13 residues. This CDR3 reads CASSPDSLETQYF. DNA of the CDR3: TGTGCCAGCTCACCGGACTCCCTAGAGACCCAGTACTTC.

This chain connects TRBV2 to TRBJ2-3; 10 nucleotides line up with TRBD2. Germline assignment: CDR1 SNHLY and CDR2 FYNNEI. V lost 5 bases, J lost 0 bases, and 5 bases stayed unmatched. The CDR3 is 16 residues long. CDR3 in DNA: TGTGCCAGCAGTCCCCGGACTAGCGGTAGCACAGATACGCAGTATTTT. Translating it yields CASSPRTSGSTDTQYF. Full variable domain (remainder filled in from reference TRBV2 and TRBJ2-3): EPEVTQTPSHQVTQMGQEVILRCVPISNHLYFYWYRQILGQKVEFLVSFYNNEISEKSEIFDDQFSVERPDGSNFTLKIRSTKLEDSAMYFCASSPRTSGSTDTQYFGPGTRLTVL.